A selection of T cell receptor beta chains follows, all from one sample in a study of T cell responses to AZD1222 COVID-19 vaccine. The protocol was immunoSEQ multiplex PCR, while the TCRdb copy is restricted to in-frame clones and leaves out a portion. Among 120,000 to 150,000 clones listed, almost 90% were seen once. Sequenced here: peripheral blood, sampled 28 days after the second AZD1222 dose. These receptors all come from an adult who received the AZD1222 COVID-19 vaccine. CDR3s include the opening cysteine and the closing phenylalanine or tryptophan. D genes are given only for firm matches.

j_call d_call v_call cdr3_length cdr3_aa
TRBJ1-2 TRBD1 TRBV28 18 CASSTPGGSVPSNYGYTF
TRBJ1-2 TRBD1 TRBV5-8 16 CASSLAFGRGWYGYTF
TRBJ2-1 - TRBV5-1 16 CASSSSSRGGIGEQFF
TRBJ2-3 TRBD1 TRBV5-1 16 CASSVGDRVGVDTQYF
TRBJ2-5 TRBD1 TRBV5-1 15 CASSMGQGIQETQYF
TRBJ1-1 - TRBV7-9 14 CASSLGSTNTEAFF
TRBJ2-1 TRBD2 TRBV3-1/TRBV3-2 15 CASSQGSGAYNEQFF
TRBJ1-5 - TRBV6-5 15 CASSYDRYSNQPQHF
TRBJ1-2 - TRBV19 16 CASSNSFTRQISGYTF
TRBJ2-5 TRBD2 TRBV3-1/TRBV3-2 14 CASSVREGLETQYF
TRBJ1-1 - TRBV7-8 16 CASSLMGGRVSTEAFF
TRBJ2-2 - TRBV5-1 14 CASSLGGASGELFF
TRBJ1-3 - TRBV5-1 15 CASSTGNYPGNTIYF
TRBJ2-3 TRBD1 TRBV7-3 14 CASSSTGGADTQYF
TRBJ1-1 - TRBV12-3/TRBV12-4 12 CASKGGIMEAFF
TRBJ2-5 - TRBV10-3 12 CAISGVRETQYF
TRBJ2-2 - TRBV24-1 17 CATSDLPGNANTGELFF
TRBJ2-3 TRBD2 TRBV24-1 16 CATSDWASGRADTQYF
TRBJ1-1 - TRBV5-4 14 CASSLLRGRTEAFF
TRBJ2-3 TRBD2 TRBV29-1 14 CSVLAGVSTDTQYF
TRBJ2-1 - TRBV5-1 14 CASSLEQIHNEQFF
TRBJ2-4 TRBD2 TRBV6-5 15 CASRPKTSGKNIQYF
TRBJ1-6 TRBD1 TRBV5-8 15 CASSLGQGENSPLHF
TRBJ2-7 TRBD2 TRBV7-2 14 CASSLASGTHEQYF
TRBJ2-7 TRBD1 TRBV30 14 CAWSLGTGNREQYF
TRBJ1-1 - TRBV10-3 15 CAISDTVMGNTEAFF
TRBJ1-6 - TRBV12-3/TRBV12-4 13 CASSLGGDSPLHF
TRBJ1-1 - TRBV28 14 CASSLLTMNTEAFF
TRBJ1-2 - TRBV19 16 CASSFTGSAQVDGYTF
TRBJ1-6 TRBD1 TRBV3-1/TRBV3-2 15 CASSPGQVYNSPLHF
TRBJ1-2 - TRBV6-2/TRBV6-3 15 CASSYPGGGGYGYTF
TRBJ2-3 TRBD1 TRBV10-3 14 CAINSQGATDTQYF
TRBJ1-2 - TRBV6-5 13 CATHESWNYGYTF
TRBJ2-1 - TRBV29-1 12 CSVVEGISEQFF
TRBJ1-1 - TRBV11-3 13 CASSSTQNTEAFF
TRBJ1-6 - TRBV7-2 16 CASSLAHSSYNSPLHF
TRBJ1-6 - TRBV9 13 CASSPHLNSPLHF
TRBJ2-2 TRBD1 TRBV2 16 CASRPGQGPVTGELFF
TRBJ2-5 TRBD2 TRBV7-8 14 CASSRKRETVLGYF
TRBJ1-5 - TRBV19 15 CASRAGSYSNQPQHF
TRBJ2-7 - TRBV20-1 11 CSARVGSGQYF
TRBJ2-2 - TRBV5-8 13 CASNRVIDGELFF
TRBJ2-1 TRBD2 TRBV7-9 14 CASRPGLAGNEQFF
TRBJ1-2 - TRBV5-1 13 CASSQGPNYGYTF
TRBJ1-1 TRBD1 TRBV7-3 16 CASSPQTGQGRTEAFF
TRBJ2-2 - TRBV7-9 12 CASSSGTGELFF
TRBJ2-6 TRBD1 TRBV30 16 CAWGDRGHAGANVLTF
TRBJ2-5 TRBD2 TRBV5-6 15 CASSLGSGSQETQYF
TRBJ2-5 TRBD1 TRBV7-8 16 CASSLGDRDLRGTQYF
TRBJ2-1 - TRBV6-1 15 CASSEIGSSYNEQFF
TRBJ1-1 TRBD1 TRBV29-1 13 CSVDRGLNTEAFF
TRBJ1-4 - TRBV28 16 CASSFGDSRMNEKLFF